This passage covers 29 T cell receptor beta chains from one sample sequenced in a study of somatic mutations in cytotoxic T cells in rheumatoid arthritis. Data came from immunoSEQ multiplex PCR; TCRdb stores just in-frame clones and leaves some out. The table records 15,000 or so clones, 70% to 85% of them present only once. The sequenced sample was CD8+ T cells sorted from blood. These receptors originate from an adult with rheumatoid arthritis.

This clone was seen once. The V gene is TRBV5-4, the J gene TRBJ2-7, with D perhaps TRBD1 (6 bases). Trimming shortened V by 4 bases and J by 4 bases, and 18 bases separated the two germline ends. The CDR3 has 15 amino acids. In germline, CDR1 is SGHNT, CDR2 YYREEE (reference sequence). The CDR3 sequence is CASSLGTLGGYEQYF. CDR3 coding DNA: TGTGCCAGCAGCCTCGGGACCCTAGGGGGTTACGAGCAGTACTTC.

The V and J genes are TRBV5-4 and TRBJ1-3; D ambiguous. This CDR3 region has 14 residues. Trimming took off 2 bases at V and 0 bases at J, with 6 bases between the two ends. Germline-derived CDR1 and CDR2 are SGHNT and YYREEE (reference sequence). This CDR3 is CASSFGSSGNTIYF. The CDR3 coding sequence is TGTGCCAGCAGCTTTGGGAGCTCTGGAAACACCATATATTTT.

V gene TRBV14 combines with J gene TRBJ1-6, with D perhaps matching TRBD1 (5 bases). Trimming left V 1 base short and J 5 bases short, with 15 bases between. This CDR3 comprises 17 residues. CDR1 and CDR2 from the germline V gene are SGHDN and FVKESK. The CDR3 DNA reads as TGTGCCAGCAGCCAAGCGTACCGGGACCCAGATAATTCACCCCTCCACTTT. Translation: CASSQAYRDPDNSPLHF.

The rearrangement links TRBV7-6 to TRBJ2-7; D is perhaps TRBD1 (5 bases). CDR1 and CDR2 from the germline V gene are SGHVS and FNYEAQ. The CDR3 runs to 11 residues. The V end lost 5 bases, the J end lost 12 bases, and 14 bases lay between the germline ends. The CDR3 is CASSPGQGLYF. The CDR3, as DNA: TGTGCCAGCAGCCCCGGGCAGGGTCTGTACTTC.

This clone showed up just a few times. The gene calls are TRBV6-5 and TRBJ2-5, with 10 bases fitting TRBD2. Germline values: CDR1 MNHEY, CDR2 SVGAGI. This CDR3 has 16 residues. With V trimmed by 4 bases and J by 0 bases, 5 bases remained unmatched. This CDR3 is CASSSSGLADQETQYF. CDR3 sequence (DNA): TGTGCCAGCAGTTCCTCCGGACTAGCGGACCAAGAGACCCAGTACTTC.

This clone was picked up a small number of times. This sequence joins TRBV7-9 and TRBJ1-1; D not resolved. Germline assignment: CDR1 SEHNR and CDR2 FQNEAQ (reference sequence). Between the trimmed V and J ends, which lost 3 bases and 8 bases, there was a span of 7 bases. The CDR3 runs 11 residues. CDR3 DNA: TGTGCCAGCAGCTTTACAGCCGAAGCTTTCTTT. This translates into CASSFTAEAFF. Together with reference TRBV7-9 and TRBJ1-1, the CDR3 gives the full variable domain: DTGVSQNPRHKITKRGQNVTFRCDPISEHNRLYWYRQTLGQGPEFLTYFQNEAQLEKSRLLSDRFSAERPKGSFSTLEIQRTEQGDSAMYLCASSFTAEAFFGQGTRLTVV.

The rearrangement uses TRBV6-5 and TRBJ2-3, with 8 bases fitting TRBD2. This CDR3 contains 16 residues. Trimming cost V 1 base and J 2 bases; bases outside gene matches: 5. Per the germline V gene, CDR1 is MNHEY and CDR2 is SVGAGI. CDR3 bases: TGTGCCAGCAGTTACTTCCCGGGGGGGAACACAGATACGCAGTATTTT. Translated: CASSYFPGGNTDTQYF.

The V call is TRBV27, the J call TRBJ2-6, with unresolved D. Looked up from germline, CDR1 is MNHEY and CDR2 is SMNVEV (reference sequence). V lost 5 bases and J lost 0, with 8 bases in between. The CDR3 is 15 residues long. CDR3 DNA sequence: TGTGCCAGCAGTGGGCAGAGCTCTGGGGCCAACGTCCTGACTTTC. It yields the protein CASSGQSSGANVLTF.

The DNA of the CDR3 is TGTGCCAGCAGTTTAGGGCAGGGAGAATCACCCCTCCACTTT. Amino acids: CASSLGQGESPLHF. V is TRBV28 and J is TRBJ1-6, with D perhaps matching TRBD1 (5 bases). The CDR3 contains 14 residues. Germline assignment: CDR1 MDHEN and CDR2 SYDVKM. Trimming left V 2 bases short and J 10 bases short, with 12 bases between.

The rearrangement joins TRBV9 to TRBJ1-1; maybe TRBD1 (6 bases). The CDR3 is 14 residues long. Germline CDR1 is SGDLS and CDR2 is YYNGEE. V gave up 6 bases and J gave up 1 base, with 13 bases separating them. CDR3 sequence: CASTPGTQNTEAFF. The CDR3 nucleotides read TGTGCCAGCACCCCAGGGACACAGAACACTGAAGCTTTCTTT.

On this clone itself: One end of the junction is discordant with germline, which a read error may explain. V is TRBV7-7 and J is TRBJ2-1; no clear D gene. Germline CDR1 SSHAT, CDR2 FNYEAQ (reference sequence). There are 13 residues in the CDR3. The CDR3 is CASSLSHLNEQFF. In nucleotides, the CDR3 is TGTGCTAGCAGCTTATCCCACCTCAATGAGCAGTTCTTC.

The CDR3 spells CASSKDRVDGVTDTQYF. In DNA form, the CDR3 reads TGTGCCAGTAGCAAGGACAGGGTAGACGGGGTCACAGATACGCAGTATTTT. The rearrangement links TRBV19 to TRBJ2-3, with TRBD1 identical over 8 bases. CDR3 length: 17 residues. J gave up 2 bases and V 6 bases, and 13 bases lay outside the gene matches. CDR1 and CDR2 (germline): LNHDA, SQIVND (reference sequence). Using reference TRBV19 and TRBJ2-3 for the parts outside the CDR3, the full variable domain is DGGITQSPKYLFRKEGQNVTLSCEQNLNHDAMYWYRQDPGQGLRLIYYSQIVNDFQKGDIAEGYSVSREKKESFPLTVTSAQKNPTAFYLCASSKDRVDGVTDTQYFGPGTRLTVL.

This clone showed up just a few times. The genes are TRBV28 and TRBJ1-5; weak D call: TRBD1 (5 bases). Germline loops: CDR1 MDHEN, CDR2 SYDVKM. Trimming took off 3 bases at V and 6 bases at J, with 6 bases between the two ends. This CDR3 region has 12 residues. The CDR3 protein is CASSLGGQPQHF. DNA of the CDR3: TGTGCCAGCAGTTTGGGGGGTCAGCCCCAGCATTTT.

The chain carries TRBV2 and TRBJ1-6; 11 bases fit TRBD1. Germline V gives CDR1 SNHLY, CDR2 FYNNEI. After removal of 6 bases from V and 7 bases from J, the junction contained 2 bases not matched to a gene. This CDR3 has 14 residues. The CDR3 region is CASRGTGGNSPLHF. CDR3 in DNA: TGTGCCAGCAGGGGGACAGGGGGGAATTCACCCCTCCACTTT.

The CDR3 loop reads CASSYVGLAGAYEQYF. The CDR3 DNA reads as TGTGCCAGCAGTTACGTGGGACTAGCGGGGGCCTACGAGCAGTACTTC. The V gene is TRBV6-6, the J gene TRBJ2-7, with 14 bases aligning to TRBD2. Losses at the gene ends were 2 bases for V and 2 bases for J; bases not matched to a gene: 2. This CDR3 spans 16 amino acids. CDR1 is MNHNY and CDR2 is SVGAGI in the germline V gene (reference sequence).

J is TRBJ2-7 and V is TRBV7-2; 9 nucleotides match TRBD1. The germline V gene encodes CDR1 SGHTA and CDR2 FQGNSA. V lost 4 bases to trimming and J lost 4 bases; unmatched junction nucleotides: 5. The CDR3 has 14 residues. The CDR3 DNA reads as TGTGCCAGCAGCTGGACAGGGGCTGGTTACGAGCAGTACTTC. Translated: CASSWTGAGYEQYF.

The genes are TRBV9 and TRBJ1-3; 7 bases are shared with TRBD1. Germline V CDR1 and CDR2: SGDLS, YYNGEE. This CDR3 contains 16 residues. Trimming took 2 bases from V and 2 from J; bases not matched to a gene: 7. For the CDR3, the DNA is TGTGCCAGCAGCGTGTCAACAGGGGAGGCTGGAAACACCATATATTTT. It encodes CASSVSTGEAGNTIYF.

In DNA form, the CDR3 reads TGTGCCTGGAGCCTATCTTTATTGGAAGGGGTGGAGACCCAGTACTTC. Amino acid sequence: CAWSLSLLEGVETQYF. This chain connects TRBV30 to TRBJ2-5; tentatively, D is TRBD1 (5 bases). V lost 3 bases and J lost 5, with 22 bases in between. CDR3 length: 16 residues. The germline gives CDR1 GTSNPN, CDR2 SVGIG (reference sequence). The whole variable domain, remainder taken from reference TRBV30 and TRBJ2-5, is SQTIHQWPATLVQPVGSPLSLECTVEGTSNPNLYWYRQAAGRGLQLLFYSVGIGQISSEVPQNLSASRPQDRQFILSSKKLLLSDSGFYLCAWSLSLLEGVETQYFGPGTRLLVL.

The chain joins TRBV5-4 to TRBJ1-2, with D uncertain. This CDR3 region has 14 residues. Germline V gene sequence: CDR1 SGHNT, CDR2 YYREEE (reference sequence). V shed 2 bases and J shed 8 bases, with 16 bases lying between them. CDR3: CASSLGALPFGYTF. Written as DNA, the CDR3 is TGTGCCAGCAGCTTAGGAGCACTACCATTCGGCTACACCTTC.

The chain uses TRBV7-9 and TRBJ1-1; 8 bases line up with TRBD1. In germline, CDR1 is SEHNR, CDR2 FQNEAQ (reference sequence). CDR3 length equals 18 residues. Trimming took 4 bases from V and 0 from J; bases not matched to a gene: 13. CDR3 nucleotide sequence: TGTGCCAGCAGCTCCCGAGGACAGGGAAGAAGAGTGAACACTGAAGCTTTCTTT. It is translated as CASSSRGQGRRVNTEAFF.

In nucleotides, the CDR3 is TGTGCCAGCAGCTTAGGGGTGACGGAGAACTACGAGCAGTACTTC. This sequence encodes CASSLGVTENYEQYF. The chain employs TRBV7-6 and TRBJ2-7; D uncertain. Germline CDR1 reads SGHVS; CDR2 reads FNYEAQ. V was pared by 1 base and J by 3 bases, with 13 bases between. The CDR3 has 15 residues. Filled out from reference TRBV7-6 and TRBJ2-7, the complete variable domain reads GAGVSQSPRYKVTKRGQDVALRCDPISGHVSLYWYRQALGQGPEFLTYFNYEAQQDKSGLPNDRFSAERPEGSISTLTIQRTEQRDSAMYRCASSLGVTENYEQYFGPGTRLTVT.

The CDR3 nucleotides are TGTGCCAGCAGCCCGACAGGGAGGTACCAAGAGACCCAGTACTTC. Encoded protein: CASSPTGRYQETQYF. The genes are TRBV7-9 and TRBJ2-5, with a possible D match to TRBD1 (7 bases). The germline V gene has CDR1 SEHNR and CDR2 FQNEAQ (reference sequence). The V gene lost 5 bases and the J gene lost 0 bases, with 13 bases spanning the gap. The CDR3 is 15 amino acids.

This chain joins TRBV11-2 and TRBJ2-3; 12 bases agree with TRBD1. The CDR3 sequence is 16 residues long. V lost 5 bases to trimming and J lost 3 bases; unmatched junction nucleotides: 6. Germline V gives CDR1 SGHAT, CDR2 FQNNGV. The CDR3 DNA reads TGTGCCAGCAGCACCCGGGACAGGGGGCGGACAGATACGCAGTATTTT. It translates to CASSTRDRGRTDTQYF.

This clone was seen a single time. The genes are TRBV19 and TRBJ1-1, with TRBD1 as a possible D gene (5 bases). Trimming left V 2 bases short and J 0 bases short, with 7 bases between. The CDR3 has 14 residues. Germline V gene data show CDR1 as LNHDA and CDR2 as SQIVND (reference sequence). The chain's CDR3 is CASSIKGLNTEAFF. In DNA form, the CDR3 reads TGTGCCAGTAGTATAAAGGGGCTGAACACTGAAGCTTTCTTT.

The chain employs TRBV9 and TRBJ2-7; 7 nucleotides line up with TRBD1. The length of the CDR3 is 14 residues. Germline V gene lookup returns CDR1 SGDLS and CDR2 YYNGEE. J was trimmed by 3 bases and V by 0 bases; bases with no gene match: 3. In nucleotides, the CDR3 is TGTGCCAGCAGCGTAGGGGGGACAGACTACGAGCAGTACTTC. This translates into CASSVGGTDYEQYF.

In its sample, this clone ranks as medium-sized (0.01 to 0.1%). CDR3 DNA: TGTGCCAGCAGCTTAGAGGAGACAGGGGGCGTTGGCTACACCTTC. Protein sequence: CASSLEETGGVGYTF. The J gene is TRBJ1-2, the V gene TRBV7-6; 10 bases map to TRBD1. The J segment lost 7 bases and the V segment lost 1 base, leaving 6 bases of the junction unmatched. The CDR3 covers 15 residues. CDR1 and CDR2 (germline): SGHVS, FNYEAQ.

This chain uses TRBV25-1 with TRBJ2-3, with TRBD2 matching over 9 bases. The CDR3 contains 15 residues. From germline, CDR1 is MGHDK and CDR2 SYGVNS. J lost 5 bases, V lost 5 bases, and 8 bases had no gene match. The CDR3 sequence is CASSRERGAGDTQYF. CDR3 coding DNA: TGTGCCAGCAGTAGGGAGCGGGGGGCAGGAGATACGCAGTATTTT.

The CDR3 DNA follows: TGTGCCACCAGCGCCGGGGGAACTGAAGCTTTCTTT. This encodes CATSAGGTEAFF. This chain connects TRBV15 to TRBJ1-1; D might be TRBD1 (5 bases). The germline CDR1 and CDR2 sequences are LNHNV and YYDKDF (reference sequence). V gave up 5 bases and J gave up 5 bases, with 9 bases separating them. CDR3 size: 12 residues.

This clone was seen only once. The rearrangement uses TRBV15 and TRBJ2-7; 9 positions agree with TRBD1. V trimming: 0 bases; J trimming: 4 bases; junction bases outside the gene matches: 1. CDR1 is LNHNV and CDR2 is YYDKDF in the germline V gene (reference sequence). CDR3 length: 14 residues. The CDR3 DNA follows: TGTGCCACCAGCAGAGAGGACAGGGGATACGAGCAGTACTTC. Translation gives CATSREDRGYEQYF.